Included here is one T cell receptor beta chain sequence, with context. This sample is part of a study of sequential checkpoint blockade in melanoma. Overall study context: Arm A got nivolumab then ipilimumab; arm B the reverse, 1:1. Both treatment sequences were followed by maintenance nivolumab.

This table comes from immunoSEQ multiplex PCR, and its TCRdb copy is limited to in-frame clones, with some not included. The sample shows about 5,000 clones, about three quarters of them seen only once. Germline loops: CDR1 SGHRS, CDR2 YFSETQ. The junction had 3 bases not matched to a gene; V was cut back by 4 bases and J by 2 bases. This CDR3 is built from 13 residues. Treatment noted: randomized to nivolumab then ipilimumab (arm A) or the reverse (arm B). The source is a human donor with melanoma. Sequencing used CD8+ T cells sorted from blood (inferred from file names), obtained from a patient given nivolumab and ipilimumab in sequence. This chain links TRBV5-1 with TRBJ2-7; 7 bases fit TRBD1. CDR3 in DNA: TGCGCCAGCAGCCTAACAGGGGCCTACGAGCAGTACTTC. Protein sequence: CASSLTGAYEQYF. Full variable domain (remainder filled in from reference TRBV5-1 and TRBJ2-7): KAGVTQTPRYLIKTRGQQVTLSCSPISGHRSVSWYQQTPGQGLQFLFEYFSETQRNKGNFPGRFSGRQFSNSRSEMNVSTLELGDSALYLCASSLTGAYEQYFGPGTRLTVT.